What follows is one T cell receptor beta chain and its context. The target antigen is unknown. The data were obtained in a study of CD4 T cells in relation to SARS-CoV-2 and coronaviruses. Study observations and caveats: Samples before the pandemic and after infection were not matched within any donor.

Before the COVID-19 pandemic, during about 2011-2019, CD4+ T cells were taken from unexposed donors. After approximately 10 days of culture, CD4+ T cells were isolated. Unexposed-donor CD4+ T cells were probed with SARS-CoV-2 S/N and four cold-coronavirus spikes, cells permitting. V was clipped by 5 bases and J by 2 bases; unmatched bases: 12. This CDR3 is built from 15 residues. Per the germline V gene, CDR1 is GTSNPN and CDR2 is SVGIG (reference sequence). Repertoires were generated with immunoSEQ multiplex PCR, while TCRdb's copy carries only in-frame clones and drops some. The table shows 15,000 to 19,000 clones, with around 74% occurring only once.

This receptor was identified in a human donor in good health. Sequencing was done on a sample of CD4+ T cells from PBMCs, cultured in vitro. The gene calls are TRBV30 and TRBJ2-7; 7 bases are a match to TRBD2. CDR3 loop: CAWEPPGGSTYEQYF. CDR3 coding DNA: TGTGCCTGGGAGCCCCCGGGAGGTTCAACCTACGAGCAGTACTTC.